A single sample is the source of the 8 T cell receptor beta chains below, sequenced in a study of CD8 T cells in ankylosing spondylitis. TCRdb ran MiXCR on the 5' RACE reads and lists one entry per CDR3 protein. The sample yields roughly 140,000 distinct CDR3 sequences, 40% to 50% seen once. Sequenced material: synovial fluid, either unsorted or a sorted T cell fraction (not recorded which). These receptor sequences come from a male donor with ankylosing spondylitis.

This clonotype has a handful of counts. V gene TRBV7-9 combines with J gene TRBJ2-1; D is possibly TRBD1 or TRBD2 (6 bases each). CDR1 is SEHNR and CDR2 is FQNEAQ in the germline V gene (reference sequence). This CDR3 has 15 residues. V lost 3 bases and J lost 4, with 13 bases in between. In DNA form, the CDR3 reads TGTGCCAGCAGCTTGGGGGGCTTGAGGTACAATGAGCAGTTCTTC. Amino acids: CASSLGGLRYNEQFF.

This clonotype was seen only a few times. The chain joins TRBV6-2 or TRBV6-3 to TRBJ2-1; 12 bases map to TRBD2. V lost 2 bases, J lost 9 bases, and 5 bases stayed unmatched. This CDR3 has 15 amino acids. CDR1 and CDR2 from the germline V gene are MNHEY and SVGEGT. The CDR3 is CASSYVGLAGFEQFF. CDR3 in DNA: TGTGCCAGCAGTTACGTCGGACTAGCGGGATTTGAGCAGTTCTTC.

The chain links TRBV6-1 to TRBJ1-1, with 9 bases that match TRBD1. CDR3 size: 14 residues. V shed 6 bases, J shed 8 bases, and the junction held 10 bases outside the gene matches. Per germline, CDR1 MNHNS and CDR2 SASEGT. CDR3 coding DNA: TGTGCCAGCAGCGGGACAGGGTTTCAACTAGAAGCTTTCTTT. This codes for CASSGTGFQLEAFF.

This clonotype was seen a handful of times. The J gene is TRBJ2-3, the V gene TRBV11-2; D gene unclear. With 5 bases removed from V and 7 bases from J, the gap between germline ends came to 10 bases. Germline values: CDR1 SGHAT, CDR2 FQNNGV. The CDR3 contains 12 residues. The CDR3 DNA reads as TGTGCCAGCAGCCGATTTCTAAATACGCAGTATTTT. This codes for CASSRFLNTQYF.

The gene calls are TRBV27 and TRBJ2-1; possible D gene TRBD1, 6 bases. CDR1 is MNHEY and CDR2 is SMNVEV in the germline V gene (reference sequence). This CDR3 is built from 16 residues. Between the trimmed V and J ends, which lost 4 bases and 3 bases, there was a span of 16 bases. CDR3 protein: CASSYGQPGVYNEQFF. CDR3 DNA sequence: TGTGCCAGCAGTTACGGACAGCCAGGTGTCTACAATGAGCAGTTCTTC.

The gene calls are TRBV5-1 and TRBJ2-1; D remains unclear. V was shortened by 10 bases and J by 0 bases, with 14 bases between the two germline ends. The CDR3 is 14 residues long. Germline V gene sequence: CDR1 SGHRS, CDR2 YFSETQ. The CDR3 region is CASADWDSYNEQFF. For the CDR3, the DNA is TGCGCCTCCGCCGACTGGGACTCCTACAATGAGCAGTTCTTC.

This clonotype was counted a few times. This rearrangement joins TRBV4-1 to TRBJ2-1; the D gene could be TRBD1 or TRBD2 (5 bases each). V lost 4 bases, J lost 6 bases, and 13 bases lay in between. CDR1 is MGHRA, CDR2 YSYEKL, per germline. The CDR3 has 14 residues. CDR3 amino acids: CASSPGFGGNEQFF. In DNA, the CDR3 is TGCGCCAGCAGCCCGGGTTTTGGGGGCAATGAGCAGTTCTTC.

This clonotype came up a few times. The chain joins TRBV12-3 or TRBV12-4 to TRBJ2-1, with 12 bases aligning to TRBD2. V shed 3 bases, J shed 1 base, and the junction held 10 bases outside the gene matches. This CDR3 spans 19 amino acids. The DNA of the CDR3 is TGTGCCAGCAGTTTTGGCCTAGCGGGAGGGCCCAGGTCCTACAATGAGCAGTTCTTC. Translating gives CASSFGLAGGPRSYNEQFF.